One and the same sample provided the 2 T cell receptor beta chains below, sequenced in a study of prognosis after radiotherapy for stage I lung cancer. By two-round multiplex PCR, the TCR beta CDR3 was amplified from genomic DNA. The use of primers specific to each TRBV and TRBJ gene characterized first-round PCR. TCRdb recomputed calls from the multiplex PCR reads with MiXCR, one row per CDR3 protein. The sample has more than 15,000 distinct CDR3 sequences, 17% seen once. The sample consisted of PBMCs, taken before or after stereotactic body radiation therapy (not recorded which). These receptor sequences come from a donor aged 50 or older with non-small cell lung cancer.

This clonotype was counted ten times or more. CDR3: CASSRPSGRREQYF. CDR3 sequence (DNA): TGTGCCAGCAGTCGACCTAGCGGGCGGAGAGAGCAGTACTTC. The chain is built from TRBV6-1 and TRBJ2-7; 8 bases are shared with TRBD2. The CDR3 runs to 14 residues. Trimming at V came to 5 bases and at J to 7 bases, leaving 10 bases not matched to a gene. CDR1 is MNHNS and CDR2 is SASEGT in the germline V gene.

Remarks on this clonotype: This probably arose from a read error, given a far larger clone one base away. The chain employs TRBV6-9 and TRBJ2-7; 9 bases are a match to TRBD1. CDR3 length: 15 residues. Germline V CDR1 and CDR2: MNHGY, SVAAGI. The CDR3 DNA is TGTGCCGGCAGTTACGGGGGGACAGGGTCCTACGAGCAGTACTTC. Amino acid sequence: CAGSYGGTGSYEQYF.